The T cell receptor beta chain described here comes from a study of metastatic and nonmetastatic thyroid tumors. The overall study: For malignant and benign thyroid patients, tumor or nodule tissue and blood were the sources whose repertoires were compared.

The ends were cut back, 1 base at V and 7 bases at J, with 8 bases in the middle. The CDR3 extends over 13 amino acids. TCRdb reanalyzed the PCR reads via MiXCR. The sample consists of some 15,000 clones, 15% to 20% of them appearing once. Each patient came to thyroid surgery without any prior treatment (of any kind). Study results and caveats: Benign nodules were reported to have significantly lower TCR beta diversity than malignant thyroid tumors, in blood and tumor.

Ten or more counts support this clone. Its antigen is as yet unknown. The source is a female donor with papillary thyroid cancer or a benign thyroid nodule (not recorded which). Some clones in this sample may be carry-over from other donors' samples. Specimen: blood. The chain employs TRBV12-3 or TRBV12-4 and TRBJ1-5, with D unclear. The CDR3 coding sequence is TGTGCCAGCAGTTTAGGCAGTTACCAGCCCCAGCATTTT. It yields the protein CASSLGSYQPQHF.